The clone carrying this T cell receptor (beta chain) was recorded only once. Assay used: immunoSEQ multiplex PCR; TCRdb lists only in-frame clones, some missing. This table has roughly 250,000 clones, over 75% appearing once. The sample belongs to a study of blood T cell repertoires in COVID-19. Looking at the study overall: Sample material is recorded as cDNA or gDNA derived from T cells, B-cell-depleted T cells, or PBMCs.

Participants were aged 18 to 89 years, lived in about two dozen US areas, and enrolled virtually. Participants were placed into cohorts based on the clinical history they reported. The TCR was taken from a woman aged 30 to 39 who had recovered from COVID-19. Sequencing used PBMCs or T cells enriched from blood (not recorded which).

The CDR3 DNA sequence: TGTGCCAGCAGACCTAGTGGTGGCGGCTACACCTTC. This translates into CASRPSGGGYTF. This chain connects TRBV3-1 (or the pseudogene TRBV3-2) to TRBJ1-2; no firm D call. V was pared by 6 bases and J by 8 bases, with 13 bases between. Germline CDR1 and CDR2: LGHDT and YNNKEL (reference sequence). This CDR3 spans 12 amino acids.